This T cell receptor (beta chain) was sequenced for a study of radiotherapy plus CTLA-4 blockade in lung cancer. Germline V gene data show CDR1 as SGHTA and CDR2 as FQGNSA. The length of the CDR3 is 13 residues. V lost 0 bases, J lost 7 bases, and 9 bases lay in between. TCRdb's table, derived via immunoSEQ multiplex PCR, lists solely in-frame clones and lacks some. Of tens of thousands of clones in the sample, around 80% were seen once. Chemo-refractory metastatic non-small-cell lung cancer patients received focal radiation with ipilimumab CTLA-4 blockade. This clonotype was obtained from a human donor with non-small cell lung cancer who had a complete response to radiotherapy plus ipilimumab. This chain connects TRBV7-2 to TRBJ2-5; weak D call: TRBD2 (6 bases). Specimen: peripheral blood, collected from a patient treated with radiotherapy plus ipilimumab. In DNA, the CDR3 is TGTGCCAGCAGCTTAGCGGGGGGTGGGACCCAGTACTTC. It specifies CASSLAGGGTQYF.